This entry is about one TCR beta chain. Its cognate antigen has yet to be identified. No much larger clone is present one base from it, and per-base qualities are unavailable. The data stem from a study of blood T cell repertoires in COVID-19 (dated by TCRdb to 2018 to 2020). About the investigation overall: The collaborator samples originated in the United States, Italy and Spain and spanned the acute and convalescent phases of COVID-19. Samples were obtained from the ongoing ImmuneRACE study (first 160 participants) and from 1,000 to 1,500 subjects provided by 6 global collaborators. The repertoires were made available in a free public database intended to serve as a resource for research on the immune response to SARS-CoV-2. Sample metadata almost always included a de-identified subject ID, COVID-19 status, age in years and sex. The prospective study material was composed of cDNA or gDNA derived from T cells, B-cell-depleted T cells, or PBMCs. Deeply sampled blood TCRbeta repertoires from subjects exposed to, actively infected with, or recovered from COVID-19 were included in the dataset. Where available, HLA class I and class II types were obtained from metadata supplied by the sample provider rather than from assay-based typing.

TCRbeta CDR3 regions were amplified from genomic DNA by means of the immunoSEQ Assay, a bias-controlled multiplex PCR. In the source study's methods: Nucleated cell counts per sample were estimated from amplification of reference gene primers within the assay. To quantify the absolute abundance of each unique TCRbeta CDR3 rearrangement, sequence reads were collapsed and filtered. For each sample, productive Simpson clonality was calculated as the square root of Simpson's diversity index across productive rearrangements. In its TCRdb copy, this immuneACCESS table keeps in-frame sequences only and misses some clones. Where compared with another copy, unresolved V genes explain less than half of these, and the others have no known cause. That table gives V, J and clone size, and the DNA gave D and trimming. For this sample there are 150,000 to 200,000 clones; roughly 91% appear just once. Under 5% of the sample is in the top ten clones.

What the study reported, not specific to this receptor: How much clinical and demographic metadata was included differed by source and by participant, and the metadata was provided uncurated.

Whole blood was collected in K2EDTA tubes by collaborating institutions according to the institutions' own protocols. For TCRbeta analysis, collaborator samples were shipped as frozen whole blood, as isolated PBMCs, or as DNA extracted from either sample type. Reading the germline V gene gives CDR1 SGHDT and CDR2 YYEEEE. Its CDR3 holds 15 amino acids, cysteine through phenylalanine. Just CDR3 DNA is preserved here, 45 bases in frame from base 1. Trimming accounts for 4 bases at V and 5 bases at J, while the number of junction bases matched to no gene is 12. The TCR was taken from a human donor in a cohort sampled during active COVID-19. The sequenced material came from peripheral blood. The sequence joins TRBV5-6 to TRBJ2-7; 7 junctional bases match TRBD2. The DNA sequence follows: TGTGCCAGCAGCGTCATGGACGGGGGGAGACACGAGCAGTACTTC. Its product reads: CASSVMDGGRHEQYF.